Presented here are 14 T cell receptor beta chains from one specimen sequenced in a study of vaccination effects on CD4 cells after COVID-19. Assay used: immunoSEQ multiplex PCR; TCRdb lists only in-frame clones, some missing. The sample consists of 50,000 to 70,000 clones, roughly four fifths of them appearing once. The culture ran for approximately 9 days before CD4+ T cells were isolated. All participants had two doses of either the BNT162b2 or mRNA-1273 vaccine. The antigens for these receptors are not known. This specimen consisted of CD4+ T cells from PBMCs cultured without peptide, obtained after COVID-19 vaccination. Receptor source: a human donor who received a COVID-19 vaccine.

The chain is built from TRBV2 and TRBJ2-3; 8 bases are shared with TRBD2. Per the germline V gene, CDR1 is SNHLY and CDR2 is FYNNEI. Trimming removed 8 bases from V and 4 bases from J; junction bases left unmatched: 5. This CDR3 has 13 residues. Written as DNA, the CDR3 is TGTGCCAGCCGGGGGGGTGGGGCAGATACGCAGTATTTT. Translating gives CASRGGGADTQYF.

The V gene is TRBV28, the J gene TRBJ1-3, with D unresolved. Trimming stripped 7 bases from V and 4 bases from J, with 8 bases between. The germline CDR1 and CDR2 sequences are MDHEN and SYDVKM. The CDR3 runs 12 residues. CDR3: CASTNLGNTIYF. CDR3 coding DNA: TGTGCCAGCACAAATTTAGGAAACACCATATATTTT.

V and J are TRBV15 and TRBJ2-3; maybe TRBD2 (7 bases). The CDR3 is 16 residues long. V was pared by 0 bases and J by 2 bases, with 12 bases between. Germline assignment: CDR1 LNHNV and CDR2 YYDKDF (reference sequence). Here the CDR3 reads CATSRDTGGLTDTQYF. The CDR3 DNA sequence: TGTGCCACCAGCAGAGATACGGGGGGCCTCACAGATACGCAGTATTTT.

The DNA for the CDR3 is TGTGCCACCAGTGACCCCGGACTGGGGGGTGGCTACACCTTC. Amino acids: CATSDPGLGGGYTF. The chain joins TRBV24-1 to TRBJ1-2; possibly TRBD1 for D (5 bases). Per germline, CDR1 KGHDR and CDR2 SFDVKD. This CDR3 region has 14 residues. The V end was cut by 4 bases, the J end by 7 bases, with 15 bases between.

The J gene is TRBJ2-7, the V gene TRBV27; D is unclear. The CDR3 has 14 amino acids. CDR1 is MNHEY and CDR2 is SMNVEV in the germline V gene (reference sequence). V lost 5 bases and J 0 bases, leaving 11 bases between the germline ends. The CDR3 protein is CASSPTFSSYEQYV. The CDR3, as DNA: TGTGCCAGCAGTCCGACATTTAGCTCCTACGAGCAGTACGTC.

This rearrangement joins TRBV12-5 to TRBJ2-7; D call uncertain. Germline loops: CDR1 LGHNT, CDR2 FRNRAP. There are 16 residues in the CDR3. V was pared by 4 bases and J by 2 bases, with 18 bases between. The CDR3 nucleotides are TGTGCTAGTGGTTACCCGGGTAGGGATCGTCCCTACGAGCAGTACGTC. Amino acids: CASGYPGRDRPYEQYV.

The chain joins TRBV19 to TRBJ1-2; a weak D match, TRBD1 (5 bases). The V gene lost 6 bases and the J gene lost 4 bases, with 12 bases spanning the gap. The germline gives CDR1 LNHDA, CDR2 SQIVND (reference sequence). The CDR3 contains 13 residues. CDR3 coding DNA: TGTGCCAGTAGCCCAGGGATGGGCTATGGCTACACCTTC. This translates into CASSPGMGYGYTF. The full variable domain, completed using reference TRBV19 and TRBJ1-2, is DGGITQSPKYLFRKEGQNVTLSCEQNLNHDAMYWYRQDPGQGLRLIYYSQIVNDFQKGDIAEGYSVSREKKESFPLTVTSAQKNPTAFYLCASSPGMGYGYTFGSGTRLTVV.

The table lists this clone with a count of one. The chain has TRBV4-3 and TRBJ1-6; D perhaps matches TRBD1 (6 bases). This CDR3 region has 17 residues. The V and J ends lost 3 bases and 2 bases respectively, with 14 bases between them. CDR1 LGHNA and CDR2 YSLEER come from the germline V gene. CDR3 bases: TGCGCCAGCAGCCAGGGTGAGGGGGGGGCCTATAATTCACCCCTCCACTTT. Translation gives CASSQGEGGAYNSPLHF.

This CDR3 is CASSYHQGPLNTEAFF. CDR3 DNA sequence: TGTGCCAGCAGTTACCACCAGGGTCCCCTGAACACTGAAGCTTTCTTT. J is TRBJ1-1 and V is TRBV6-2 or TRBV6-3, with D perhaps TRBD1 (5 bases). Per the germline V gene, CDR1 is MNHEY and CDR2 is SVGEGT. Trimming took 2 bases from V and 0 from J, leaving 13 bases between them. The CDR3 runs to 16 residues.

V gene TRBV12-3 or TRBV12-4 combines with J gene TRBJ2-3; the D is unclear. CDR3 length: 13 amino acids. Between the trimmed V and J ends, which lost 3 bases and 1 base, there was a span of 5 bases. As DNA, the CDR3 is TGTGCCAGCAGTTTTTCACGCACAGATACGCAGTATTTT. This translates into CASSFSRTDTQYF.

V and J are TRBV6-5 and TRBJ2-3; 8 nucleotides match TRBD1. This CDR3 is built from 15 residues. Germline V gene sequence: CDR1 MNHEY, CDR2 SVGAGI. V lost 6 bases, J lost 5 bases, and 10 bases stayed unmatched. CDR3: CASSSPRQGQDTQYF. As DNA, the CDR3 is TGTGCCAGCAGCTCACCGAGACAGGGGCAAGATACGCAGTATTTT.

V usage is TRBV6-6 and J usage is TRBJ1-5; TRBD1 matches at 7 bases. The CDR3 is 14 amino acids. CDR1 and CDR2 (germline): MNHNY, SVGAGI (reference sequence). With 10 bases clipped from V and 5 bases from J, the junction kept 11 bases outside the gene matches. This chain's CDR3 is CATSPQGGYQPQHF. The DNA for the CDR3 is TGTGCCACCAGCCCGCAGGGGGGATATCAGCCCCAGCATTTT.

In its sample, this clone was seen once. The rearrangement links TRBV9 to TRBJ2-5; D not certain. V lost 0 bases and J lost 4, with 7 bases in between. CDR1 SGDLS and CDR2 YYNGEE come from the germline V gene. The CDR3 spans 13 residues. The CDR3 here is CASSVEGVETQYF. CDR3 in DNA: TGTGCCAGCAGCGTAGAGGGTGTAGAGACCCAGTACTTC.

The chain has TRBV6-5 and TRBJ1-3; D might be TRBD1 (6 bases). Germline-derived CDR1 and CDR2 are MNHEY and SVGAGI. V was pared by 6 bases and J by 4 bases, with 16 bases between. The CDR3 consists of 15 residues. The CDR3 reads CASSPRGGGGNTIYF. The CDR3 DNA follows: TGTGCCAGCAGCCCCCGCGGGGGCGGAGGAAACACCATATATTTT.